This T cell receptor (beta chain) was documented in a study of blood T cell repertoires in COVID-19. The V gene lost 3 bases and the J gene lost 1 base, with 13 bases spanning the gap. CDR1 and CDR2 (germline): SGHKS, YYEKEE (reference sequence). The length of the CDR3 is 15 residues. This table comes from immunoSEQ multiplex PCR, and its TCRdb copy is limited to in-frame clones, with some not included. The data hold almost 500,000 clones, with approximately 90% observed a single time. This clone was observed once. The receptor's source is a woman aged 55 to 70 who had recovered from COVID-19. The rearrangement joins TRBV5-5 to TRBJ1-2; D not certain. The sequenced sample consisted of PBMCs or T cells enriched from blood (not recorded which). The CDR3, as DNA: TGTGCCAGCAGCTCCCCGGCACAGCTTAACTATGGCTACACCTTC. It translates to CASSSPAQLNYGYTF.